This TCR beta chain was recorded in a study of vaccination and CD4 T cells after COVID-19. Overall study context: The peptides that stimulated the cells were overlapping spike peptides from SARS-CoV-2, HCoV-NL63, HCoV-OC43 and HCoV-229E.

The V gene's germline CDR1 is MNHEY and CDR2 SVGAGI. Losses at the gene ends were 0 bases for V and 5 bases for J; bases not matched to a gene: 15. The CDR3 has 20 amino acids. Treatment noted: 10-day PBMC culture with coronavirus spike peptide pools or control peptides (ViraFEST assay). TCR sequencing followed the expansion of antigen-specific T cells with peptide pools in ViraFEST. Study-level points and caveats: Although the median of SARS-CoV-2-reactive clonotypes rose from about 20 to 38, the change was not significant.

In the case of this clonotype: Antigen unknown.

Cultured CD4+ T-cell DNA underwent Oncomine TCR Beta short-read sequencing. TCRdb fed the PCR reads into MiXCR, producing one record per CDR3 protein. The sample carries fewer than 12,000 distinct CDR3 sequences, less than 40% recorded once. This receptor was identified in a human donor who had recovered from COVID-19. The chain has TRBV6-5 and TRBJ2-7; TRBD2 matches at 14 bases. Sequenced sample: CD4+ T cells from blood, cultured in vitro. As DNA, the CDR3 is TGTGCCAGCAGTTACTCCCCGTATTTGGGACTAGCGGGAGAGGGCCACGAGCAGTACTTC. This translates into CASSYSPYLGLAGEGHEQYF.